Listed below are T cell receptor beta chains from one sample, sequenced in a study of T cell repertoires in cytomegalovirus infection. No antigens are known for them. A single record per CDR3 protein comes from TCRdb applying MiXCR to the reads. Here the sample spans around 710,000 distinct CDR3 sequences, approximately 32% being singletons. Sequencing used cultured CD8+ T cells from PBMCs, obtained from culture after CMV antigen stimulation. These receptors originate from a human donor in good health (CMV status not recorded). Some clones in this sample may be carry-over from other donors' samples. Each CDR3 is given with its conserved first and last residue. The D gene is left open where the match is weak. Where a row states a size, it is once, few, many or the class of an expanded clone; other rows omit it.

>NA|NA|TRBJ2-2|TRBV7-8
TGTGCCAGCAGCTTACCAGGGGCCTACACCGGGGAGCTGTTTTTT
CASSLPGAYTGELFF
>TRBD2|NA|TRBJ2-3|TRBV9
TGTGCCAGCAGCGTAGGGACTAGCGGGACAACAGATACGCAGTATTTT
CASSVGTSGTTDTQYF
>NA|NA|TRBJ2-1|TRBV4-1
TGCGCCAGCAGCCAAGATTCCAACACCGGGTCCCCCAATGAGCAGTTCTTC
CASSQDSNTGSPNEQFF
>NA|NA|TRBJ2-1|TRBV2
TGTGCCTCCTACTTGGTCGTCGACAATGAGCAGTTCTTC
CASYLVVDNEQFF
>TRBD2|NA|TRBJ2-5|TRBV2
TGTGCCAACCTAGCGGGGGGGCCTGCAGAGACCCAGTACTTC
CANLAGGPAETQYF
>NA|few|TRBJ2-2|TRBV24-1
TGTGCCACCAGTCCGGGGGTGAACACCGGGGAGCTGTTTTTT
CATSPGVNTGELFF
>TRBD1|NA|TRBJ1-1|TRBV5-1
TGCGCCAGCAGCGCGACAGGGGCGAACACTGAAGCTTTCTTT
CASSATGANTEAFF
>NA|few|TRBJ1-1|TRBV7-6
TGTGCCAGCAGCTTAGCCAAGACCGGTAACACTGAAGCTTTCTTT
CASSLAKTGNTEAFF
>NA|NA|TRBJ1-1|TRBV19
TGTGCCAGTAGTATAGTGGGACCGAACACTGAAGCTTTCTTT
CASSIVGPNTEAFF
>TRBD1|NA|TRBJ2-4|TRBV7-2
TGTGCCAGCAGCTTAACAGGGGGCTACCGAAACATTCAGTACTTC
CASSLTGGYRNIQYF
>NA|few|TRBJ2-2|TRBV9
TGTGCCAGCAGCGTAGGAGGGGGGGCGAACACCGGGGAGCTGTTTTTT
CASSVGGGANTGELFF
>TRBD1|few|TRBJ2-7|TRBV7-9
TGTGCCAGCAGCTTATGGAGCAGGGACAGGGACTACGAGCAGTACTTC
CASSLWSRDRDYEQYF
>NA|few|TRBJ2-2|TRBV6-2/TRBV6-3
TGTGCCAGCAGTTACCCAGAGATCTACTCCACCGGGGAGCTGTTTTTT
CASSYPEIYSTGELFF
>NA|few|TRBJ2-3|TRBV6-2/TRBV6-3
TGTGCCAGCAGCTACGTGCCCACGGATACGCAGTATTTT
CASSYVPTDTQYF
>NA|NA|TRBJ1-1|TRBV6-1
TGTGCCAGCAGTGAAGCGCCAGGGACACCTGACACTGAAGCTTTCTTT
CASSEAPGTPDTEAFF
>TRBD2|many|TRBJ2-5|TRBV11-2
TGTGCCAGCAGCCCGGGACTAGCGGGGACCCTGTACCAAGAGACCCAGTACTTC
CASSPGLAGTLYQETQYF
>NA|few|TRBJ1-6|TRBV27
TGTGCCAGCAGTTTGTCCTCAGGGTCACCCCTCCACTTT
CASSLSSGSPLHF
>NA|many|TRBJ2-5|TRBV7-9
TGTGCCAGCAGCACCCCACTAGCCGGAGAGACCCAGTACTTC
CASSTPLAGETQYF
>NA|NA|TRBJ2-3|TRBV12-3/TRBV12-4
TGTGCCATCCCTTTAGGGGGGGGCCTGACAGATACGCAGTATTTT
CAIPLGGGLTDTQYF
>NA|many|TRBJ1-1|TRBV12-3/TRBV12-4
TGTGCCAGCAGTCCGGGGACCGTCATCCCGGGAGAAGCTTTCTTT
CASSPGTVIPGEAFF
>NA|NA|TRBJ2-2|TRBV20-1
TGCAGTGCTAGGGCTAGCGATATTCCCGGGGAGCTGTTTTTT
CSARASDIPGELFF
>NA|NA|TRBJ2-3|TRBV28
TGTGCCAGCAGTTTAAGGGTACAGGTCCGGACGCAGTATTTT
CASSLRVQVRTQYF
>TRBD1|NA|TRBJ2-7|TRBV7-6
TGTGCCAGCAGCCGCGGGGACAGGGATTACGAGCAGTACTTC
CASSRGDRDYEQYF
>NA|few|TRBJ2-3|TRBV12-3/TRBV12-4
TGTGCCAGCAGAACCCCACTTCCCACAGATACGCAGTATTTT
CASRTPLPTDTQYF
>NA|few|TRBJ2-3|TRBV7-9
TGTGCCAGCAGCTCTCGGGAGTGGAAAACAGATACGCAGTATTTT
CASSSREWKTDTQYF
>TRBD1|NA|TRBJ2-7|TRBV24-1
TGTGCCACCGCCCCCCGGGACAGGGAGTACGAGCAGTACTTC
CATAPRDREYEQYF
>TRBD1|few|TRBJ2-7|TRBV5-8
TGTGCCAGCAGCTACGGGACAGGGTGGGACGAGCAGTACTTC
CASSYGTGWDEQYF
>NA|few|TRBJ2-2|TRBV12-3/TRBV12-4
TGTGCCAGCAGTTTTTGGACATCCGCGAACACCGGGGAGCTGTTTTTT
CASSFWTSANTGELFF
>NA|NA|TRBJ2-5|TRBV28
TGTGTCAGCAGTGACAGTGCTATCCAAGAGACCCAGTACTTC
CVSSDSAIQETQYF
>NA|NA|TRBJ2-4|TRBV27
TGTGCCAGCAGGTCAAGGGGGGGCAAAAACATTCAGTACTTC
CASRSRGGKNIQYF
>NA|NA|TRBJ1-5|TRBV7-2
TGTGCCAGCAGCTTCGGAACTTTTGTGGGTCGGCCCCAGCATTTT
CASSFGTFVGRPQHF
>NA|few|TRBJ2-3|TRBV4-2
TGTGCCAGCAGCACCCCCCCTGGGGATACGCAGTATTTT
CASSTPPGDTQYF
>NA|once|TRBJ2-2|TRBV6-5
TGTGCCAGCAGTTACATGGGACCGACGAACACCGGGGAGCTGTTTTTT
CASSYMGPTNTGELFF
>TRBD1|few|TRBJ2-3|TRBV11-3
TGTGCCAGCAGCTTAAGGGACAGGGGGATAGATACGCAGTATTTT
CASSLRDRGIDTQYF
>NA|NA|TRBJ1-2|TRBV6-1
TGTGCCAGCAGTGATGGATCCCCGGAGTATGGCTACACCTTC
CASSDGSPEYGYTF
>TRBD1|few|TRBJ2-5|TRBV15
TGTGCCACCAGCAGTAGGACAGGGGAAGAGACCCAGTACTTC
CATSSRTGEETQYF
>TRBD2|NA|TRBJ2-3|TRBV2
TGTGCCAGCAGTGAAGGGGCGGGGGAGTTCACAGATACGCAGTATTTT
CASSEGAGEFTDTQYF
>TRBD1|NA|TRBJ1-6|TRBV11-2
TGTGCCAGCAGCTTTTGGGACAGCTCCTATAATTCACCCCTCCACTTT
CASSFWDSSYNSPLHF
>NA|NA|TRBJ2-3|TRBV5-4
TGTGCCAGCAGCTTGGTGGGCAGTACCACAGATACGCAGTATTTT
CASSLVGSTTDTQYF
>TRBD1|NA|TRBJ2-7|TRBV7-9
TGTGCCAGCAGCTCCGCCGGGACAGGGCAGGGGTACGAGCAGTACTTC
CASSSAGTGQGYEQYF
>TRBD1|few|TRBJ1-6|TRBV25-1
TGTGCCAGCAGTGAATACGAGACAGGGGATTCACCCCTCCACTTT
CASSEYETGDSPLHF
>NA|few|TRBJ2-5|TRBV7-9
TGTGCCAGCAGCTTAGCGGGGGGAGCCGAGACCCAGTACTTC
CASSLAGGAETQYF
>TRBD2|NA|TRBJ2-1|TRBV11-2
TGTGCCAGCAGCTTAGATGAGGGCTGGGCTAGCGGGGGGGGGCGCACCTACAATGAGCAGTTCTTC
CASSLDEGWASGGGRTYNEQFF
>NA|many|TRBJ1-6|TRBV4-1
TGCGCCAGCAGCCAAGAAACCAGGGTGGGATCACCCCTCCACTTT
CASSQETRVGSPLHF
>NA|few|TRBJ1-1|TRBV7-9
TGTGCCAGCAGCCCCCCAGAGAAAACTGAAGCTTTCTTT
CASSPPEKTEAFF
>NA|few|TRBJ1-1|TRBV4-1
TGCGCCAGCAGCCTGAGATCCTTAGGTGCAGTCACTGAAGCTTTCTTT
CASSLRSLGAVTEAFF
>TRBD2|few|TRBJ2-3|TRBV27
TGTGCCAGCAGTCCTGCGGGAGGGGGCGCCTCAGATACGCAGTATTTT
CASSPAGGGASDTQYF
>NA|few|TRBJ1-2|TRBV4-1
TGCGCCAGCAGCCAAGATGAGACGGGGGCGCGATATGGCTACACCTTC
CASSQDETGARYGYTF
>TRBD1|NA|TRBJ2-5|TRBV7-9
TGTGCCAGCAGCGTCCGGGACAGGGGGTCCGAGACCCAGTACTTC
CASSVRDRGSETQYF
>NA|many|TRBJ2-3|TRBV7-2
TGTGCCAGCAGCCCCCCCACGGATACGCAGTATTTT
CASSPPTDTQYF
>NA|NA|TRBJ1-5|TRBV27
TGTGCCAGCAGTTCCTATGTCGGTAGCAAGGAGCCCCAGCATTTT
CASSSYVGSKEPQHF
>NA|NA|TRBJ1-2|TRBV20-1
TGCAGTCCCCTAGTGCGCAGTGGCTACACCTTC
CSPLVRSGYTF
>NA|NA|TRBJ2-7|TRBV12-3/TRBV12-4
TGTGCCAGCAGTTTAGCATCACCAGTCTCCTACGAGCAGTACTTC
CASSLASPVSYEQYF
>TRBD1|NA|TRBJ1-1|TRBV11-2
TGTGCCAGCAGTTTAGCTCGGACAGGAGCTTGGGACACTGAAGCTTTCTTT
CASSLARTGAWDTEAFF